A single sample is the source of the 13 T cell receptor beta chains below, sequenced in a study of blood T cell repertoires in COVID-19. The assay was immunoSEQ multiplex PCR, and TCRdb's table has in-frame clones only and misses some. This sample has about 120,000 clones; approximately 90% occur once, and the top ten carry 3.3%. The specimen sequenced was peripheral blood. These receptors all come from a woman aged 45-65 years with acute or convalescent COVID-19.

The CDR3 sequence is CASSLWLAGWNEQFF. The DNA of the CDR3 is TGTGCCAGCAGCTTATGGCTAGCGGGATGGAATGAGCAGTTCTTC. The gene calls are TRBV7-2 and TRBJ2-1; TRBD2 matches at 9 bases. Losses at the gene ends were 2 bases for V and 7 bases for J; bases not matched to a gene: 6. This CDR3 has 15 residues. Germline CDR1 is SGHTA and CDR2 is FQGNSA.

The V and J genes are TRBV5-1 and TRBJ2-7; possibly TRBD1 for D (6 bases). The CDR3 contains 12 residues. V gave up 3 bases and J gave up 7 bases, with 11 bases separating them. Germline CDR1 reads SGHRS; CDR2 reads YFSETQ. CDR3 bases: TGCGCCAGCAGCTCCGGGACACAGGAGCAGTACTTC. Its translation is CASSSGTQEQYF.

The CDR3 spells CATRASGSSYEQYF. In nucleotides, the CDR3 is TGTGCCACCAGAGCCAGCGGAAGCTCCTACGAGCAGTACTTC. The chain is built from TRBV24-1 and TRBJ2-7, with D maybe TRBD2 (5 bases). Trimming took 7 bases from V and 0 from J, leaving 12 bases between them. The CDR3 runs to 14 residues. Germline V CDR1 and CDR2: KGHDR, SFDVKD.

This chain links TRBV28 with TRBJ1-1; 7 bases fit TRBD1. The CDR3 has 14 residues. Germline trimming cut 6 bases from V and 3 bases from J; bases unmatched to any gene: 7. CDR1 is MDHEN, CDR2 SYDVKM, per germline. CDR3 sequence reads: CASSAPGQYTEAFF. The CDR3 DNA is TGTGCCAGCAGCGCCCCGGGACAGTACACTGAAGCTTTCTTT.

The CDR3 nucleotides read TGCGCCAGCAGCTTGGATGGGGACTTCAATCAGCCCCAGCATTTT. Protein sequence: CASSLDGDFNQPQHF. V usage is TRBV5-1 and J usage is TRBJ1-5; D possibly corresponds to TRBD1 (5 bases). The CDR3 has 15 residues. Germline V CDR1 and CDR2: SGHRS, YFSETQ. V was trimmed by 0 bases and J by 3 bases, leaving 10 bases between them.

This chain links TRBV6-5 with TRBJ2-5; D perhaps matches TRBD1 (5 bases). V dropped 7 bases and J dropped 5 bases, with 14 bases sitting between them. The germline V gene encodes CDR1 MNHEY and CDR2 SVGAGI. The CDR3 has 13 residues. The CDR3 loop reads CASTQTVGETQYF. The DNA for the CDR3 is TGTGCCAGCACACAGACAGTGGGGGAGACCCAGTACTTC.

In nucleotides, the CDR3 is TGTGCCAGCAGTTTCCTCAGGGGGCAACGGTATGGCTACACCTTC. Translating it yields CASSFLRGQRYGYTF. The chain has TRBV28 and TRBJ1-2; 8 nucleotides match TRBD1. Losses at the gene ends were 3 bases for V and 5 bases for J; bases not matched to a gene: 8. The CDR3 is 15 residues long. In germline, CDR1 is MDHEN, CDR2 SYDVKM.

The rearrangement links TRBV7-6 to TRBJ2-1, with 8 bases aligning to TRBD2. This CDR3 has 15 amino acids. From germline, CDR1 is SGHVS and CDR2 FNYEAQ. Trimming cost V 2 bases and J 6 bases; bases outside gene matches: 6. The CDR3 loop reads CASSLRLAGVNEQFF. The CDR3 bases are TGTGCCAGCAGCTTAAGGCTAGCGGGCGTCAATGAGCAGTTCTTC.

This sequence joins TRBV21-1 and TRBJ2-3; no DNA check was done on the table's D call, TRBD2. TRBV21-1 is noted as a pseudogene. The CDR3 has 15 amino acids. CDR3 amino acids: CASSDIAGGTDTQYF. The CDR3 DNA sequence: TGTGCCAGCAGCGATATAGCGGGAGGAACAGATACGCAGTATTTT.

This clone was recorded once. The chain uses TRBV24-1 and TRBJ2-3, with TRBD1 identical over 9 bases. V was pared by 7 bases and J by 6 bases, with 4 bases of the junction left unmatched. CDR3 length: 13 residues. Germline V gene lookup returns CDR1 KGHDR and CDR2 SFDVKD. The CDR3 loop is CATRTTGGDTQYF. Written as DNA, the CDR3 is TGTGCCACCAGGACAACAGGGGGCGATACGCAGTATTTT.

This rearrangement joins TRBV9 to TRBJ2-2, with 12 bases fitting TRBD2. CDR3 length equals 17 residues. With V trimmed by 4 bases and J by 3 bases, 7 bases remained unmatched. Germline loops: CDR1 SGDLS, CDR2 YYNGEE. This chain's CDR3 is CASSLRLAGADTGELFF. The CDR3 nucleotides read TGTGCCAGCAGCTTGAGACTAGCGGGAGCGGACACCGGGGAGCTGTTTTTT. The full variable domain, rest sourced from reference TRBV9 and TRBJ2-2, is DSGVTQTPKHLITATGQRVTLRCSPRSGDLSVYWYQQSLDQGLQFLIQYYNGEERAKGNILERFSAQQFPDLHSELNLSSLELGDSALYFCASSLRLAGADTGELFFGEGSRLTVL.

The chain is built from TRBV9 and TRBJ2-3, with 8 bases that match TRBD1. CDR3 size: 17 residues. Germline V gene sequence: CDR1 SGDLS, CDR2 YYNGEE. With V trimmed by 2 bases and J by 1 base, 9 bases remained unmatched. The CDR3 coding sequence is TGTGCCAGCAGCGTTGAAAACGACAGGGGCCGCACAGATACGCAGTATTTT. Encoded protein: CASSVENDRGRTDTQYF.

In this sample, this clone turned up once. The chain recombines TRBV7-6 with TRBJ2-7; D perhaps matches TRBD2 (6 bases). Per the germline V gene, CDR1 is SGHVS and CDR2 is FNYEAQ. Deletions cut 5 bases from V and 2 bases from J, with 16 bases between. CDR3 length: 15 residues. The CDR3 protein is CASSPSGLLTYEQYF. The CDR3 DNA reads TGTGCCAGCAGCCCTTCGGGACTCCTAACCTACGAGCAGTACTTC.